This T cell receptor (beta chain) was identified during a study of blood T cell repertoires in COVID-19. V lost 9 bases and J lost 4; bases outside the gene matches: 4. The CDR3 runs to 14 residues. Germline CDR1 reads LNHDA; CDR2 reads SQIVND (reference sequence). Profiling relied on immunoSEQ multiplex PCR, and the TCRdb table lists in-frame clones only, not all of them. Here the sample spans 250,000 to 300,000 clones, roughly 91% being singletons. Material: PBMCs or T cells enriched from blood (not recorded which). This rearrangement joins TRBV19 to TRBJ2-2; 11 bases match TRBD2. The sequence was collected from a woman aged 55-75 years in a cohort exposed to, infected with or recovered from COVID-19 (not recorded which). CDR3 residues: CASLAGGGTGELFF. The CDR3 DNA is TGTGCCAGCTTAGCGGGAGGGGGCACCGGGGAGCTGTTTTTT.